This T cell receptor beta chain was sequenced for a study of OX40 agonist ivuxolimab in advanced cancers. V was trimmed by 4 bases and J by 0 bases, leaving 8 bases between them. The length of the CDR3 is 14 residues. Looked up from germline, CDR1 is MNHNY and CDR2 is SVGAGI (reference sequence). Measured with immunoSEQ multiplex PCR; TCRdb has only the in-frame clones, and not every one. The data hold about 67,000 clones, with 70% to 90% observed a single time. The sequence derives from an adult with an advanced solid tumor such as melanoma, head and neck, liver or kidney cancer. This sample comprised CD4+ or CD8+ T cells sorted from blood, obtained in a trial of the OX40 agonist ivuxolimab. The rearrangement links TRBV6-6 to TRBJ2-3; tentatively, D is TRBD2 (5 bases). The CDR3: CASSSAGSTDTQYF. CDR3 sequence (DNA): TGTGCCAGCAGTTCCGCGGGTAGCACAGATACGCAGTATTTT.